These T cell receptor beta chains were read from a single sample in a study of T cell responses to AZD1222 COVID-19 vaccine. Sequencing was performed with immunoSEQ multiplex PCR; in TCRdb, only in-frame clones are kept and a portion is missing. The sample holds 120,000 to 150,000 clones, approximately 91% seen once. The material was peripheral blood, obtained on day 0 of AZD1222 vaccination. These receptors all stem from an adult in good health. CDR3s include the opening cysteine and the closing phenylalanine or tryptophan. A D gene is named only where the DNA matches it firmly. Rows give clone size only sometimes, using once, few, many, or a class for an expanded clone.

V	size	J	D	CDR3	DNA
TRBV3-1/TRBV3-2	-	TRBJ2-7	-	CASSQDGRGYEQYF	TGTGCCAGCAGCCAAGACGGAAGGGGCTACGAGCAGTACTTC
TRBV12-3/TRBV12-4	-	TRBJ1-1	-	CASSLRGTEAFF	TGTGCCAGCAGTTTAAGGGGGACTGAAGCTTTCTTT
TRBV5-1	-	TRBJ2-3	-	CASSPRTDTQYF	TGCGCCAGCAGCCCTCGCACAGATACGCAGTATTTT
TRBV19	-	TRBJ2-3	TRBD2	CASSPPPGGRESVAQYF	TGTGCCAGTAGTCCTCCTCCGGGGGGGCGGGAGAGTGTTGCGCAGTATTTT
TRBV3-1/TRBV3-2	few	TRBJ2-3	TRBD2	CASSQGLAGTDTQYF	TGTGCCAGCAGCCAAGGACTAGCGGGCACAGATACGCAGTATTTT
TRBV3-1/TRBV3-2	-	TRBJ1-6	-	CASSPGQYNSPLHF	TGTGCCAGCAGCCCCGGACAGTATAATTCACCCCTCCACTTT
TRBV4-1	-	TRBJ1-2	TRBD1	CASSQVQGALGYGYTF	TGCGCCAGCAGCCAAGTCCAGGGGGCCCTTGGATATGGCTACACCTTC
TRBV7-9	few	TRBJ2-1	-	CASSRYLDRDNEQFF	TGTGCCAGCAGCCGTTATCTCGACAGAGACAATGAGCAGTTCTTC
TRBV29-1	-	TRBJ2-1	-	CSVQGGSYNEQFF	TGCAGCGTTCAGGGGGGGTCCTACAATGAGCAGTTCTTC
TRBV27	once	TRBJ1-2	TRBD1	CASSLLGTGSHGYTF	TGTGCCAGCAGTTTATTGGGGACAGGGTCCCATGGCTACACCTTC
TRBV4-1	-	TRBJ1-6	TRBD1	CASSSGTAASPLHF	TGCGCCAGCAGCTCCGGGACAGCGGCTTCACCCCTCCACTTT
TRBV10-1	-	TRBJ1-4	-	CASSRGLNEKLFF	TGCGCCAGCAGTCGGGGCCTAAATGAAAAACTGTTTTTT
TRBV30	-	TRBJ1-1	TRBD1	CAWGTGGLNTEAFF	TGTGCCTGGGGGACAGGGGGCTTAAACACTGAAGCTTTCTTT
TRBV6-5	-	TRBJ1-2	-	CASSYSGYGYTF	TGTGCCAGCAGTTACTCGGGCTATGGCTACACCTTC
TRBV27	-	TRBJ2-7	-	CASSLLADPAYEQYF	TGTGCCAGCAGTTTATTGGCAGATCCCGCCTACGAGCAGTACTTC
TRBV3-1/TRBV3-2	-	TRBJ2-5	-	CASSQDLGNQETQYF	TGTGCCAGCAGCCAAGATCTCGGGAACCAAGAGACCCAGTACTTC
TRBV4-1	-	TRBJ1-5	-	CASSQDGAAILNQPQHF	TGCGCCAGCAGCCAAGATGGGGCAGCCATTCTAAATCAGCCCCAGCATTTT
TRBV6-5	-	TRBJ1-5	-	CAAGRGADSQPQHF	TGTGCCGCAGGGCGGGGGGCAGATAGTCAGCCCCAGCATTTT
TRBV5-4	-	TRBJ2-1	TRBD1	CASSFLTGGGLLHNEQFF	TGTGCCAGCAGCTTTCTTACAGGGGGCGGATTACTCCACAATGAGCAGTTCTTC
TRBV28	-	TRBJ2-5	TRBD2	CASSLRRGGEYQETQYF	TGTGCCAGCAGTTTACGCCGGGGGGGAGAGTATCAAGAGACCCAGTACTTC
TRBV18	-	TRBJ2-3	TRBD1	CASSLSPGQGTDTQYF	TGTGCCAGCTCACTATCTCCGGGACAGGGAACAGATACGCAGTATTTT
TRBV30	-	TRBJ1-6	-	CAWSVLAGISYNSPLHF	TGTGCCTGGAGTGTACTAGCAGGGATCTCCTATAATTCACCCCTCCACTTT
TRBV9	few	TRBJ1-3	-	CASSVGGFERAGNTIYF	TGTGCCAGCAGCGTAGGAGGGTTTGAGAGGGCTGGAAACACCATATATTTT
TRBV5-6	-	TRBJ1-2	-	CASSPGPFGYTF	TGTGCCAGCAGCCCAGGGCCGTTTGGCTACACCTTC
TRBV18	-	TRBJ1-4	-	CASSPRTQINEKLFF	TGTGCCAGCTCCCCCCGGACTCAGATTAATGAAAAACTGTTTTTT
TRBV18	-	TRBJ2-1	-	CASSADWTPGDEQFF	TGTGCCAGCTCAGCGGACTGGACCCCGGGGGATGAGCAGTTCTTC
TRBV7-8	-	TRBJ1-2	-	CASSFRANNIYGYTF	TGTGCCAGCAGCTTCCGGGCCAATAACATATATGGCTACACCTTC
TRBV19	once	TRBJ1-2	-	CASSIQGYGYTF	TGTGCCAGTAGTATTCAGGGCTATGGCTACACCTTC
TRBV5-1	-	TRBJ1-1	TRBD1	CASSEDRGMNTEAFF	TGCGCCAGCAGTGAGGACAGGGGCATGAACACTGAAGCTTTCTTT
TRBV5-8	-	TRBJ1-1	-	CASRNGQLKAFF	TGTGCCAGCAGAAATGGACAGCTCAAAGCTTTCTTT
TRBV27	-	TRBJ2-7	-	CASSFSGPYEQYF	TGTGCCAGCAGTTTCTCAGGCCCCTACGAGCAGTACTTC
TRBV7-8	once	TRBJ2-7	TRBD1	CASSGQGARYEQYF	TGTGCCAGCAGCGGACAGGGGGCGCGGTACGAGCAGTACTTC
TRBV30	-	TRBJ2-6	-	CAWQGSGANVLTF	TGTGCCTGGCAGGGGTCTGGGGCCAACGTCCTGACTTTC
TRBV9	few	TRBJ1-1	-	CASSEVGRGDTEAFF	TGTGCCAGCAGCGAAGTGGGAAGGGGGGACACTGAAGCTTTCTTT
TRBV7-2	-	TRBJ1-6	-	CASSLRTQGGSQSPLHF	TGTGCCAGCAGCCTAAGGACACAGGGAGGTTCGCAGTCACCCCTCCACTTT
TRBV7-9	-	TRBJ1-2	-	CASSRSGTVYGYTF	TGTGCCAGCAGCCGCTCGGGGACCGTCTATGGCTACACCTTC
TRBV5-1	-	TRBJ2-7	-	CASSLVPWAAYEQYF	TGCGCCAGCAGCTTGGTGCCGTGGGCTGCCTACGAGCAGTACTTC
TRBV6-5	-	TRBJ1-2	TRBD1	CASSSQGKYGYTF	TGTGCCAGCAGTTCACAGGGGAAGTATGGCTACACCTTC
TRBV11-1	-	TRBJ1-2	TRBD1	CASSFTDRARGYTF	TGTGCCAGCAGCTTCACGGACAGGGCGCGTGGCTACACCTTC
TRBV29-1	-	TRBJ2-2	-	CSGTGKSTGELFF	TGCAGCGGCACAGGGAAATCGACCGGGGAGCTGTTTTTT